These 5 T cell receptor beta chains were all obtained from the same sample, sequenced in a study of early T cells in non-severe SARS-CoV-2 infection. TCRdb re-called the 5' RACE reads through MiXCR, storing one row per CDR3 protein. This sample has almost 85,000 distinct CDR3 sequences; roughly an eighth occur once, and the top ten carry about 2.7%. The specimen sequenced was whole blood. Receptors were obtained from an adult who was a healthcare worker with PCR-confirmed SARS-CoV-2 infection or an uninfected control (not recorded which).

This clonotype has a count of ten or more. The chain uses TRBV7-3 and TRBJ2-3; D remains unclear. Per the germline V gene, CDR1 is SGHTA and CDR2 is FQGTGA. This CDR3 contains 14 residues. The V end was cut by 5 bases, the J end by 6 bases, with 15 bases between. The CDR3 reads CASSAGLAADTQYF. The CDR3 bases are TGTGCCAGCAGCGCCGGATTGGCGGCGGATACGCAGTATTTT.

This clonotype was detected only a few times. The DNA of the CDR3 is TGTGCCAGCAGACCCTCGGGGGGGGGATCCTACAATGAGCAGTTCTTC. Encoded protein: CASRPSGGGSYNEQFF. The chain employs TRBV11-2 and TRBJ2-1; 8 bases are a match to TRBD2. The CDR3 totals 16 residues. Trimming at V came to 6 bases and at J to 1 base, leaving 8 bases not matched to a gene. Germline-derived CDR1 and CDR2 are SGHAT and FQNNGV. The complete variable domain, with remaining parts taken from reference TRBV11-2 and TRBJ2-1, reads EAGVAQSPRYKIIEKRQSVAFWCNPISGHATLYWYQQILGQGPKLLIQFQNNGVVDDSQLPKDRFSAERLKGVDSTLKIQPAKLEDSAVYLCASRPSGGGSYNEQFFGPGTRLTVL.

The chain links TRBV12-5 to TRBJ1-5; D uncertain. The length of the CDR3 is 17 residues. The germline V and J ends were trimmed by 7 bases and 0 bases, with 19 bases remaining between them. Germline loops: CDR1 LGHNT, CDR2 FRNRAP. The CDR3 DNA follows: TGTGCTAGTGCTTCCCCTTCGTCAGGCTATAGCAATCAGCCCCAGCATTTT. It specifies CASASPSSGYSNQPQHF. Drawing the rest from reference TRBV12-5 and TRBJ1-5, the complete variable domain is DARVTQTPRHKVTEMGQEVTMRCQPILGHNTVFWYRQTMMQGLELLAYFRNRAPLDDSGMPKDRFSAEMPDATLATLKIQPSEPRDSAVYFCASASPSSGYSNQPQHFGDGTRLSIL.

This clonotype was counted many times. The gene calls are TRBV12-3 or TRBV12-4 and TRBJ1-5; 8 positions match TRBD1. V was clipped by 6 bases and J by 6 bases; unmatched bases: 4. This CDR3 contains 13 residues. In nucleotides, the CDR3 is TGTGCCAGCAGCCAGGGGGCGGGTCAGCCCCAGCATTTT. Amino acid sequence: CASSQGAGQPQHF.

In this sample, this clonotype turned up many times. The V call is TRBV18, the J call TRBJ2-1, with a weak D call TRBD1 (6 bases). The CDR3 has 13 residues. Germline values: CDR1 KGHSH, CDR2 LQKENI. Trimming took 5 bases from V and 6 from J, leaving 11 bases between them. The CDR3 bases are TGTGCCAGCTCATTTATACAGGGCAATGAGCAGTTCTTC. This sequence encodes CASSFIQGNEQFF. The full variable domain, with the rest looked up from reference TRBV18 and TRBJ2-1, is NAGVMQNPRHLVRRRGQEARLRCSPMKGHSHVYWYRQLPEEGLKFMVYLQKENIIDESGMPKERFSAEFPKEGPSILRIQQVVRGDSAAYFCASSFIQGNEQFFGPGTRLTVL.